Below, 15 T cell receptor beta chains from the same sample are listed, as sequenced in a study of cytomegalovirus exposure and HLA in healthy donors. Use of 60 Vbeta and 13 Jbeta primers characterized the PCR. Using immunoSEQ multiplex PCR, the repertoire was profiled, and TCRdb retains in-frame clones only, with some absent. Of about 200,000 clones in the sample, 65% to 85% were seen once. What was sequenced was PBMCs. The receptor set was obtained from a man in his fifties or sixties in good health and CMV-seronegative.

The J gene is TRBJ2-5, the V gene TRBV28, with 10 bases matching TRBD2. The CDR3 spans 15 residues. Germline assignment: CDR1 MDHEN and CDR2 SYDVKM. V gave up 3 bases and J gave up 5 bases; unmatched junction bases: 6. The CDR3 nucleotides are TGTGCCAGCAGTTTGTCTAGCGGGAGTATCGAGACCCAGTACTTC. Protein sequence: CASSLSSGSIETQYF.

The V and J genes are TRBV19 and TRBJ1-1, with a possible D match to TRBD1 (5 bases). Germline lookup yields CDR1 LNHDA and CDR2 SQIVND (reference sequence). V gave up 3 bases and J gave up 2 bases, with 16 bases separating them. This CDR3 is built from 16 residues. CDR3 bases: TGTGCCAGTAGTATGAGTCAGGGTGTGGTAAACACTGAAGCTTTCTTT. Protein: CASSMSQGVVNTEAFF.

The rearrangement links TRBV4-2 to TRBJ2-3, with a possible D match to TRBD2 (6 bases). CDR3 length: 14 residues. Trimming pared 4 bases from V and 0 bases from J, leaving 8 bases between. Germline V gene sequence: CDR1 LGHNA, CDR2 YNFKEQ. Here the CDR3 reads CASSPSGSTDTQYF. The CDR3 DNA is TGTGCCAGCAGCCCCAGCGGGAGCACAGATACGCAGTATTTT.

This chain joins TRBV12-5 and TRBJ2-7, with no clear D. The CDR3 length is 14 residues. Trimming took off 3 bases at V and 7 bases at J, with 16 bases between the two ends. Germline V gene lookup returns CDR1 LGHNT and CDR2 FRNRAP. CDR3: CASGFGALPQEQYF. In DNA form, the CDR3 reads TGTGCTAGTGGTTTCGGAGCGCTCCCGCAGGAGCAGTACTTC.

The DNA of the CDR3 is TGTGCCAGCAGCAAGGGACTAGCGGAGGTCTACGAGCAGTACTTC. Translation gives CASSKGLAEVYEQYF. J is TRBJ2-7 and V is TRBV6-1; TRBD2 matches 11 bases. With 6 bases clipped from V and 3 bases from J, the junction kept 7 bases outside the gene matches. The CDR3 is 15 amino acids. Germline values: CDR1 MNHNS, CDR2 SASEGT.

The chain has TRBV5-5 and TRBJ2-5; 10 nucleotides match TRBD1. J gave up 7 bases and V 4 bases, and 10 bases lay outside the gene matches. CDR1 SGHKS and CDR2 YYEKEE come from the germline V gene (reference sequence). The CDR3 totals 15 residues. The CDR3 is CASSPTGTGERTQYF. CDR3 in DNA: TGTGCCAGCAGCCCCACCGGGACAGGGGAGCGGACCCAGTACTTC.

This chain joins TRBV11-2 and TRBJ1-5; D not certain. Germline CDR1 reads SGHAT; CDR2 reads FQNNGV. The CDR3 is 16 residues long. V lost 5 bases to trimming and J lost 4 bases, with 18 bases between them. DNA of the CDR3: TGTGCCAGCAGCCAATTAACGGGTCCCGGTAATCAGCCCCAGCATTTT. This codes for CASSQLTGPGNQPQHF. The full variable domain, rest sourced from reference TRBV11-2 and TRBJ1-5, is EAGVAQSPRYKIIEKRQSVAFWCNPISGHATLYWYQQILGQGPKLLIQFQNNGVVDDSQLPKDRFSAERLKGVDSTLKIQPAKLEDSAVYLCASSQLTGPGNQPQHFGDGTRLSIL.

This clone occurred once. V usage is TRBV27 and J usage is TRBJ2-2; 9 positions agree with TRBD2. The junction had 11 bases not matched to a gene; V was cut back by 4 bases and J by 2 bases. The CDR3 is 18 residues long. Germline CDR1 reads MNHEY; CDR2 reads SMNVEV (reference sequence). The CDR3 here is CASSSQQPGLANTGELFF. Written as DNA, the CDR3 is TGTGCCAGCAGTTCCCAACAACCGGGACTAGCAAACACCGGGGAGCTGTTTTTT.

The CDR3 DNA is TGTGCCAGCAGTTACGACAGGTTCTACGAGCAGTACTTC. Protein sequence: CASSYDRFYEQYF. The chain links TRBV6-5 to TRBJ2-7, with a possible D match to TRBD1 (6 bases). This CDR3 comprises 13 residues. Germline CDR1 reads MNHEY; CDR2 reads SVGAGI. Between the trimmed V and J ends, which lost 2 bases and 3 bases, there was a span of 8 bases.

The chain combines TRBV5-1 with TRBJ1-1; perhaps TRBD1 as D (6 bases). The CDR3 length is 15 residues. V gave up 0 bases and J gave up 1 base, with 10 bases separating them. Per the germline V gene, CDR1 is SGHRS and CDR2 is YFSETQ. The CDR3 here is CASSLVDSSNTEAFF. The CDR3 DNA reads as TGCGCCAGCAGCTTGGTGGACAGTTCGAACACTGAAGCTTTCTTT.

The rearrangement uses TRBV28 and TRBJ2-2; TRBD2 matches 13 bases. Germline V gives CDR1 MDHEN, CDR2 SYDVKM. The V and J ends lost 10 bases and 2 bases, in that order; junction bases with no gene match: 4. CDR3 size: 15 residues. The CDR3 region has the DNA TGTGCCACCCGGACTAGCGGGAGCAACACCGGGGAGCTGTTTTTT. This codes for CATRTSGSNTGELFF.

The V call is TRBV28, the J call TRBJ1-6; 7 bases agree with TRBD1. The V segment lost 2 bases and the J segment 7 bases; nucleotides outside the gene matches: 5. CDR1 is MDHEN, CDR2 SYDVKM, per germline. The CDR3 is 15 amino acids. CDR3 region: CASSLPPGGNSPLHF. CDR3 sequence (DNA): TGTGCCAGCAGTTTACCCCCAGGGGGAAATTCACCCCTCCACTTT.

The CDR3 reads CASSPAGTSGSTDTQYF. The CDR3 coding sequence is TGTGCCAGCTCACCCGCAGGGACTAGCGGGAGTACAGATACGCAGTATTTT. The genes are TRBV18 and TRBJ2-3; 14 positions match TRBD2. The V and J ends lost 3 bases and 3 bases, in that order; junction bases with no gene match: 5. This CDR3 has 17 residues. Germline V gene sequence: CDR1 KGHSH, CDR2 LQKENI.

This chain's CDR3 is CASSQGTGFEKLFF. Here the CDR3 DNA reads TGTGCCAGCAGCCAAGGGACAGGGTTTGAAAAACTGTTTTTT. The chain is built from TRBV4-2 and TRBJ1-4; the match to TRBD1 covers 8 bases. Germline assignment: CDR1 LGHNA and CDR2 YNFKEQ. V shed 1 base, J shed 7 bases, and the junction held 2 bases outside the gene matches. CDR3 length: 14 amino acids.

The rearrangement uses TRBV28 and TRBJ2-5, with D maybe TRBD1 (6 bases). The CDR3 extends over 13 amino acids. CDR1 MDHEN and CDR2 SYDVKM come from the germline V gene. V shed 5 bases and J shed 3 bases, with 10 bases lying between them. CDR3 sequence: CASSTRQEETQYF. For the CDR3, the DNA is TGTGCCAGCAGTACCAGACAGGAAGAGACCCAGTACTTC.